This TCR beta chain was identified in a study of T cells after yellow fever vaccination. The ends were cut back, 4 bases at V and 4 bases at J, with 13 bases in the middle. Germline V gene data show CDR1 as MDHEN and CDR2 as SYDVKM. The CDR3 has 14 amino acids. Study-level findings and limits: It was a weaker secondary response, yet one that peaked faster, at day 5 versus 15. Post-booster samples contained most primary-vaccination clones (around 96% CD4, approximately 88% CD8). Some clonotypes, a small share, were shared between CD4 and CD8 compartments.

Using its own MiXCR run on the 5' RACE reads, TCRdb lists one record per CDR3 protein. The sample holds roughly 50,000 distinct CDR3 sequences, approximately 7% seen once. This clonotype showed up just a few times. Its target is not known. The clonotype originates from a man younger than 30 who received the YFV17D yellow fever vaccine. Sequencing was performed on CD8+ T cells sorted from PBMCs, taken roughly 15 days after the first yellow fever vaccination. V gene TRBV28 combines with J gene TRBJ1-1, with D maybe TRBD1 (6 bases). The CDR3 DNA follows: TGTGCCAGCAGTTCCAGGGGTTGGGGCACTGAAGCTTTCTTT. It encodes CASSSRGWGTEAFF.